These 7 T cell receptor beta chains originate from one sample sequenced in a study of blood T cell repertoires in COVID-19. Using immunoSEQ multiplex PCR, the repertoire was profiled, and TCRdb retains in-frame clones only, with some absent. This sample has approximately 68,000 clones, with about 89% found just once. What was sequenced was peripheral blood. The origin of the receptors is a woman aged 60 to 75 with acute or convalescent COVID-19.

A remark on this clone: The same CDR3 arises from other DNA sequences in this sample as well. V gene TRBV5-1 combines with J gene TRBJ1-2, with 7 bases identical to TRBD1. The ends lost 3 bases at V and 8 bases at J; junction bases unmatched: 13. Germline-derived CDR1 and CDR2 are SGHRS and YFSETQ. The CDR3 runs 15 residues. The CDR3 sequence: CASSYGQEGAGGYTF. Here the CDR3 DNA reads TGCGCCAGCAGCTATGGACAGGAGGGGGCGGGGGGCTACACCTTC.

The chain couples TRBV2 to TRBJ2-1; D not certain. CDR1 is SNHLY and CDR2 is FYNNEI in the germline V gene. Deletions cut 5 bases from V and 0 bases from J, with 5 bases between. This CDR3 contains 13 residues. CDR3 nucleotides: TGTGCCAGCAGTTACAACTCCTACAATGAGCAGTTCTTC. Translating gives CASSYNSYNEQFF.

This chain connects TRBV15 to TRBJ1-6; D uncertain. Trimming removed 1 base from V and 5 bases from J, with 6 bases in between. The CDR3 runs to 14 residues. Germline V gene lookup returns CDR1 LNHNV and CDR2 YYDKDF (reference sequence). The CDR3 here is CATSRGRNNSPLHF. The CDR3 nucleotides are TGTGCCACCAGCAGAGGCAGAAATAATTCACCCCTCCACTTT.

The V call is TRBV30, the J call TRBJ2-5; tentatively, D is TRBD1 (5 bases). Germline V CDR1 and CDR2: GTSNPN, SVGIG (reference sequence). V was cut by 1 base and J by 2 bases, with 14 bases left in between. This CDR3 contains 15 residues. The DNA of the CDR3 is TGTGCCTGGAGTGCCTCCTCGACAGTTCAAGAGACCCAGTACTTC. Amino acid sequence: CAWSASSTVQETQYF.

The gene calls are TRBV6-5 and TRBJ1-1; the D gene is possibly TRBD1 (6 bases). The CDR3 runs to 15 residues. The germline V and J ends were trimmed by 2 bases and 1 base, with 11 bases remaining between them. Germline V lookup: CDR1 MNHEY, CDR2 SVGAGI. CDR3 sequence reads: CASSYKTGGNTEAFF. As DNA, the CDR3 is TGTGCCAGCAGTTACAAGACAGGTGGGAACACTGAAGCTTTCTTT.

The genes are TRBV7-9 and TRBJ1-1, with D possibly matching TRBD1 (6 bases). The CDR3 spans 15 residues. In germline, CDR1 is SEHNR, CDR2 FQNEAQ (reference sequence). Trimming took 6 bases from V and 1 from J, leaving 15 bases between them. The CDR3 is CASSSTGHRNTEAFF. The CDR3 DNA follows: TGTGCCAGCAGTTCCACGGGACACCGGAACACTGAAGCTTTCTTT.

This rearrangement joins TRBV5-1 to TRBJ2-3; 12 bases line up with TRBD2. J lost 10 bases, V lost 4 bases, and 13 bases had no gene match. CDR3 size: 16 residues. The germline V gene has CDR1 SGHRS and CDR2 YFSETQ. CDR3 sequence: CASSKGLAGPQEAQYF. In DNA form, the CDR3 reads TGCGCCAGCAGCAAGGGACTAGCGGGCCCCCAGGAGGCGCAGTATTTT. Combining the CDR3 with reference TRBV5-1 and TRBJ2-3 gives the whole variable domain KAGVTQTPRYLIKTRGQQVTLSCSPISGHRSVSWYQQTPGQGLQFLFEYFSETQRNKGNFPGRFSGRQFSNSRSEMNVSTLELGDSALYLCASSKGLAGPQEAQYFGPGTRLTVL.